Following are 2 T cell receptor beta chains from one sample sequenced in a study of human T cells and chemical hapten exposure. The time point was: patch test 1, 2 weeks after DPC sensitization. Treatment: therapeutic diphenylcyclopropenone sensitization with weekly scalp DPC. TCRdb reprocessed the RACE reads via MiXCR and lists one record per CDR3 protein. Here the sample spans about 74,000 distinct CDR3 sequences, 25% to 40% being singletons. The sample in question was whole blood, obtained in connection with sensitization to the hapten diphenylcyclopropenone (DPC). These receptors were obtained from a man in his forties with alopecia areata. Some clones in this sample may be carry-over from other donors' samples.

This clonotype was picked up a small number of times. V and J are TRBV24-1 and TRBJ2-6, with 7 bases aligning to TRBD1. CDR1 and CDR2 (germline): KGHDR, SFDVKD. V trimming: 4 bases; J trimming: 4 bases; junction bases outside the gene matches: 12. This CDR3 region has 18 residues. Written as DNA, the CDR3 is TGTGCCACCAGTGACTCACCGGGACAGAAGCCCGGGGCCAACGTCCTGACTTTC. Translating gives CATSDSPGQKPGANVLTF.

This clonotype was picked up a small number of times. The chain is built from TRBV3-1 and TRBJ2-1, with 10 bases that match TRBD2. The germline gives CDR1 LGHDT, CDR2 YNNKEL (reference sequence). This CDR3 is 16 amino acids long. J was trimmed by 6 bases and V by 3 bases; bases with no gene match: 8. The CDR3 loop reads CASSHNMGLASNEQFF. The CDR3 DNA follows: TGTGCCAGCAGCCATAATATGGGACTAGCGAGCAATGAGCAGTTCTTC.